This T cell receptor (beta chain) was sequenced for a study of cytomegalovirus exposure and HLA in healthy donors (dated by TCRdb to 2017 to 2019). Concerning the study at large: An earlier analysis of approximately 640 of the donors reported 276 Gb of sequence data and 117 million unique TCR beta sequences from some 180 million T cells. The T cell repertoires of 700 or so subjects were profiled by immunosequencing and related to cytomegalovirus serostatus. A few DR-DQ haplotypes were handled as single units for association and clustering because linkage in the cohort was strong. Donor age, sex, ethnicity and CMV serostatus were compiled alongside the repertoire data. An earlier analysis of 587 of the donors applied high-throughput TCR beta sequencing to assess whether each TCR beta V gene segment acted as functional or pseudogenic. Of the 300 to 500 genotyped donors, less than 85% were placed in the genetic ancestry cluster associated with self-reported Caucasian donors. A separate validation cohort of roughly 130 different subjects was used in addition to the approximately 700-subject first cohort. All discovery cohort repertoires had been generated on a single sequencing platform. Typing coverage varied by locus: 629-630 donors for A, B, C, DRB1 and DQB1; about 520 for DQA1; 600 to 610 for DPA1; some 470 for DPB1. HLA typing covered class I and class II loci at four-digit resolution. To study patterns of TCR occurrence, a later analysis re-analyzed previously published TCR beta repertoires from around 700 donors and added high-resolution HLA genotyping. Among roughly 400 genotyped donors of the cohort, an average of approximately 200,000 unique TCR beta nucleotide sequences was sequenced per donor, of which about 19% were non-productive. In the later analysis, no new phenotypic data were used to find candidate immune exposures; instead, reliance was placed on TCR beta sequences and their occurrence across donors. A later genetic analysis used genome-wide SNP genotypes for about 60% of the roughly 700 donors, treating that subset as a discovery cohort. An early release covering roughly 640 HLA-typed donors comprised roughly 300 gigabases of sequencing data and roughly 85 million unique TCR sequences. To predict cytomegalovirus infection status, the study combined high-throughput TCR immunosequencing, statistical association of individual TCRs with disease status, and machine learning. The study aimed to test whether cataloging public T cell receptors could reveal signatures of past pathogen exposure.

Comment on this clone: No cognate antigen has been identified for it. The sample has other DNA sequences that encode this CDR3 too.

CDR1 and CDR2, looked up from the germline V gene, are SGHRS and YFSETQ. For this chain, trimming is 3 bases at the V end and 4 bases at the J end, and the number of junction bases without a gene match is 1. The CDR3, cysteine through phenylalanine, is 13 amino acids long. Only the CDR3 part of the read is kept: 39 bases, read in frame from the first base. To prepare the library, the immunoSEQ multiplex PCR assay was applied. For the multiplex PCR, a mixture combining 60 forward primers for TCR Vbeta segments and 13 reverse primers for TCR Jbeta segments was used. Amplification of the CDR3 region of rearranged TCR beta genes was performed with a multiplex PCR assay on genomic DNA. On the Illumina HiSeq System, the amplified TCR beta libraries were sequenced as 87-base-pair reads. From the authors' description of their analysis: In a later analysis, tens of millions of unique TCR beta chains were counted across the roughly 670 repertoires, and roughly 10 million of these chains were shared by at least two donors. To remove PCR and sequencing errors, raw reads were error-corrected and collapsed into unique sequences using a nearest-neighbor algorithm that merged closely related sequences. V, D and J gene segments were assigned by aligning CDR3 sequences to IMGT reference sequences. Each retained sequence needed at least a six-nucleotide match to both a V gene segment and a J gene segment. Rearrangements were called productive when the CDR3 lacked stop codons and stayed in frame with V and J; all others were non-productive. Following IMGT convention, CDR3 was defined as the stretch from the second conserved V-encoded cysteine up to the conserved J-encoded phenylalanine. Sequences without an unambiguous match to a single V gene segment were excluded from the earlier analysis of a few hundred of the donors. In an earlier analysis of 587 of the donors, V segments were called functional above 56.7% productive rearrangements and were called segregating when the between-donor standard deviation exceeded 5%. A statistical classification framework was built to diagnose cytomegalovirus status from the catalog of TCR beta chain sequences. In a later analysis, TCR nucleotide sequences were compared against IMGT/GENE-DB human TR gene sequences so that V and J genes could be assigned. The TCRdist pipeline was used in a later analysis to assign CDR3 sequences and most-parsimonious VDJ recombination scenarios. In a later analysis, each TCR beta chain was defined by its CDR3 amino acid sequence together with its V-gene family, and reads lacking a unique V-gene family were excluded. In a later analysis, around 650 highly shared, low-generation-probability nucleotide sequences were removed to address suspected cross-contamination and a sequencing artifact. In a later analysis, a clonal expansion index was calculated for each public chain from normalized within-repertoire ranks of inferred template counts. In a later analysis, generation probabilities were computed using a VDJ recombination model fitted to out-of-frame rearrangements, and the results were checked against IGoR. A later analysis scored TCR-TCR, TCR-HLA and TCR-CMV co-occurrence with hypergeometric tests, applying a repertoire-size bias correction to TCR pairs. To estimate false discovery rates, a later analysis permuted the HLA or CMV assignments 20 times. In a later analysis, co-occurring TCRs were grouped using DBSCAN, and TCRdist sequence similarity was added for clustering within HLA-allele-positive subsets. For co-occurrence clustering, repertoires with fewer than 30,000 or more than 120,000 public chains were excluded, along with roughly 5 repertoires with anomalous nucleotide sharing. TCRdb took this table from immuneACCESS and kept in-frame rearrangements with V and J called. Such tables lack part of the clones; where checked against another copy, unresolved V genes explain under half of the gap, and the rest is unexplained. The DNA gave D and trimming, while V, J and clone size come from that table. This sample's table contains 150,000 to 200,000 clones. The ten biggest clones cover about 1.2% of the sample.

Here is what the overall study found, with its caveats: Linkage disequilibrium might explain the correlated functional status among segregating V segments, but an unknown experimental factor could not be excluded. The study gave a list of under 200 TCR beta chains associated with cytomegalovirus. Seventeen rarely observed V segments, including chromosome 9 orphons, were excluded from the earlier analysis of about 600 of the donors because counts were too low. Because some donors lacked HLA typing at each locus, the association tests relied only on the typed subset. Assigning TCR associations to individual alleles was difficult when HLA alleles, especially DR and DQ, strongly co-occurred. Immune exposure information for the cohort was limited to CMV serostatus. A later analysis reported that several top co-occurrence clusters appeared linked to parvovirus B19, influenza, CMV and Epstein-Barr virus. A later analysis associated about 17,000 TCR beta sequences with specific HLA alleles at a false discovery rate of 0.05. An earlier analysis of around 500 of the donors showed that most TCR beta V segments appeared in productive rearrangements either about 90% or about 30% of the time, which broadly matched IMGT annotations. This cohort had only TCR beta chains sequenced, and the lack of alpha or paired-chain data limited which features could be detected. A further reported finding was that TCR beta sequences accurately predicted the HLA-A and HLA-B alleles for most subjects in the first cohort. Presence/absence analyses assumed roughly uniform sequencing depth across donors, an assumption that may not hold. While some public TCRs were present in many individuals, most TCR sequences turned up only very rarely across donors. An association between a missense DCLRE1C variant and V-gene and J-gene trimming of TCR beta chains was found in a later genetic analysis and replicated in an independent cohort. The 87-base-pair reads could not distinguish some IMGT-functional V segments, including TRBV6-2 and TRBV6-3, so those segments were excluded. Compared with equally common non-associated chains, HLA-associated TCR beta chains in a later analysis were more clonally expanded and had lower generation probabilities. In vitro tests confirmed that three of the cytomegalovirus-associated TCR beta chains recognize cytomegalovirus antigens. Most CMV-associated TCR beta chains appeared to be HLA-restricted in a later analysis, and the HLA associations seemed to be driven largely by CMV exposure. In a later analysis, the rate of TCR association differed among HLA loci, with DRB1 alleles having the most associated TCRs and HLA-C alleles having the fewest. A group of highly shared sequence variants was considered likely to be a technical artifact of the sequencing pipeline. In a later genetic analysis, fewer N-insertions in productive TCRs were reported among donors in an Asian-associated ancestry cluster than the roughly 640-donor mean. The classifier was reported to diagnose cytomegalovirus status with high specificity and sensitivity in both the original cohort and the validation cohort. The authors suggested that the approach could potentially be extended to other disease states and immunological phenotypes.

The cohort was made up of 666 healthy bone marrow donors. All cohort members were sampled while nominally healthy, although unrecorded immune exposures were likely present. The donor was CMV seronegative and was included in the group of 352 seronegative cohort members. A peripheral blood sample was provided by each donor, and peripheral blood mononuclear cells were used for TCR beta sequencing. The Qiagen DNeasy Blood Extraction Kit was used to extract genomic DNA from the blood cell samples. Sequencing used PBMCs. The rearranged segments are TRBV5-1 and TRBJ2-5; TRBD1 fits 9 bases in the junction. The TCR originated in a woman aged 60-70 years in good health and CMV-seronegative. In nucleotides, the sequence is TGCGCCAGCAGCTCGGGACAGGGAGAGACCCAGTACTTC. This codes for CASSSGQGETQYF.